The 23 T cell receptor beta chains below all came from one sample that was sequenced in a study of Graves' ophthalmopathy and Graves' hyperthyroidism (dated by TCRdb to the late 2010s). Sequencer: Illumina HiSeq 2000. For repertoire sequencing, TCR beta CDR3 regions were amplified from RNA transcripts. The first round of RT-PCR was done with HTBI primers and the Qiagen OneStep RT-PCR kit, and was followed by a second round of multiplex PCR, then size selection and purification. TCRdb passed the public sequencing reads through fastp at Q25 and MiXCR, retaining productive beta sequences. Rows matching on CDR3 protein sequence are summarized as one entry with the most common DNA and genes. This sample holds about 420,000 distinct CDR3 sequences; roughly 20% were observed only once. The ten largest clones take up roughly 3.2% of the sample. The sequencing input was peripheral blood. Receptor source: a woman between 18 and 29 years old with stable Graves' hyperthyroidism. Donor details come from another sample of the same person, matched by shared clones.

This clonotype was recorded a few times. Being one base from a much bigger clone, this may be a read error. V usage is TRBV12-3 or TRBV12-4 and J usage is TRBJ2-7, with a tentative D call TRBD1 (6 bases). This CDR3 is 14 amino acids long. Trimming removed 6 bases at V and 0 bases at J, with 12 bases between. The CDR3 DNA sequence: TGTGCCAGCAGGGGGGACATTAGCTCCTACGAGCAGTACTTC. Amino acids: CASRGDISSYEQYF.

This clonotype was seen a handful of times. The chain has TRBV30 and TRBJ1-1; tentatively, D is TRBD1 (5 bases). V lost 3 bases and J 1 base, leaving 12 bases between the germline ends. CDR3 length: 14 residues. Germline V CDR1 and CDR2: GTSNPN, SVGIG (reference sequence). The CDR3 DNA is TGTGCCTGGAGGGTTCAGGGCCAGAACACTGAAGCTTTCTTT. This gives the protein CAWRVQGQNTEAFF.

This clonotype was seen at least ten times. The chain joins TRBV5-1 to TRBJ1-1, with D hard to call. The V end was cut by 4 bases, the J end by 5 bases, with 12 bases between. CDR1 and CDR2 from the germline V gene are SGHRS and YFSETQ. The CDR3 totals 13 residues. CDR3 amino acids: CASSPFRRTEAFF. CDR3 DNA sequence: TGCGCCAGCAGCCCGTTTCGGCGGACTGAAGCTTTCTTT.

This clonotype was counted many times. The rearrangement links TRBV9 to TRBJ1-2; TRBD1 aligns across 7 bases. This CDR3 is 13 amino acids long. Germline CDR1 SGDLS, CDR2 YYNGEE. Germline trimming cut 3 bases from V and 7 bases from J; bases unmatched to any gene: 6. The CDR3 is CASSAYRGLGYTF. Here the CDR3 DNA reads TGTGCCAGCAGCGCTTACAGGGGCCTTGGCTACACCTTC.

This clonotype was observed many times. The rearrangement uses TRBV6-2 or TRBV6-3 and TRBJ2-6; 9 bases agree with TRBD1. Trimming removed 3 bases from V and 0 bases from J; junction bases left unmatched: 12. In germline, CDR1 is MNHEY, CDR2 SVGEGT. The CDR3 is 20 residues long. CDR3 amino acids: CASSYLPGTGIHSGANVLTF. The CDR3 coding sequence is TGTGCCAGCAGTTATCTACCCGGGACAGGGATTCACTCTGGGGCCAACGTCCTGACTTTC.

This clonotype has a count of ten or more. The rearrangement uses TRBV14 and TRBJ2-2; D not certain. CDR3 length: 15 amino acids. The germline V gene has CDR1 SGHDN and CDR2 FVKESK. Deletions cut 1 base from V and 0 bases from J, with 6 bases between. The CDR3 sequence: CASSQGAANTGELFF. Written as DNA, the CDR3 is TGTGCCAGCAGCCAAGGAGCAGCGAACACCGGGGAGCTGTTTTTT. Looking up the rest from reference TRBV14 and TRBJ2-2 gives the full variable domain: EAGVTQFPSHSVIEKGQTVTLRCDPISGHDNLYWYRRVMGKEIKFLLHFVKESKQDESGMPNNRFLAERTGGTYSTLKVQPAELEDSGVYFCASSQGAANTGELFFGEGSRLTVL.

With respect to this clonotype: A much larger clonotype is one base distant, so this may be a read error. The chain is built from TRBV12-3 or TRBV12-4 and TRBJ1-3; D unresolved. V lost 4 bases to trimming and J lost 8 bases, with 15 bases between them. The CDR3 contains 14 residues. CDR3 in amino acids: CASSSCPLWDTIYF. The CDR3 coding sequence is TGTGCCAGCAGTTCCTGCCCCCTCTGGGACACCATATATTTT.

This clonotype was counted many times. In DNA, the CDR3 is TGTGCCAGCAGCGTCAGATTAGCTAACTACGAGCAGTACTTC. It encodes CASSVRLANYEQYF. This sequence joins TRBV9 and TRBJ2-7; D remains ambiguous. The CDR3 extends over 14 amino acids. V shed 2 bases and J shed 3 bases, with 12 bases lying between them. In germline, CDR1 is SGDLS, CDR2 YYNGEE.

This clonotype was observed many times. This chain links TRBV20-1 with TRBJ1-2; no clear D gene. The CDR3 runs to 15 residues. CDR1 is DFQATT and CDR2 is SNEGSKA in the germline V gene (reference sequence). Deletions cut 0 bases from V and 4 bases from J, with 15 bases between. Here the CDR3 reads CSARDTRATTYGYTF. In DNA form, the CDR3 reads TGCAGTGCTAGAGATACCCGGGCTACCACCTATGGCTACACCTTC.

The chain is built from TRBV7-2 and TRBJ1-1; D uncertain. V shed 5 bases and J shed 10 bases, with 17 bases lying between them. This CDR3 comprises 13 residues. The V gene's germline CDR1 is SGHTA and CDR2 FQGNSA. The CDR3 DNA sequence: TGTGCCAGCAGCCGGACGACATCAATGGGAGCTTTCTTT. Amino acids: CASSRTTSMGAFF.

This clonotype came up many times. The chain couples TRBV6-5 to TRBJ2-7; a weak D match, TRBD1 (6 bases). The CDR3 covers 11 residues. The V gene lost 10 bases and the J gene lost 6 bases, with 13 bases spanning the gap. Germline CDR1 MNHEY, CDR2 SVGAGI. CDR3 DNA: TGTGCCACCGACAGGTTTACCGAGCAGTACTTC. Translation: CATDRFTEQYF.

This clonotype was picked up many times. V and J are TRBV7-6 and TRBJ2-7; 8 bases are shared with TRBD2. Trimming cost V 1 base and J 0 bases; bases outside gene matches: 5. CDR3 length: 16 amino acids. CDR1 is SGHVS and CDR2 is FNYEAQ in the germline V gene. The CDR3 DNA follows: TGTGCCAGCAGCTTAGGTGTCGGGAGGGCCTCCTACGAGCAGTACTTC. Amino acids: CASSLGVGRASYEQYF. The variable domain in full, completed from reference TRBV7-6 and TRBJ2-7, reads GAGVSQSPRYKVTKRGQDVALRCDPISGHVSLYWYRQALGQGPEFLTYFNYEAQQDKSGLPNDRFSAERPEGSISTLTIQRTEQRDSAMYRCASSLGVGRASYEQYFGPGTRLTVT.

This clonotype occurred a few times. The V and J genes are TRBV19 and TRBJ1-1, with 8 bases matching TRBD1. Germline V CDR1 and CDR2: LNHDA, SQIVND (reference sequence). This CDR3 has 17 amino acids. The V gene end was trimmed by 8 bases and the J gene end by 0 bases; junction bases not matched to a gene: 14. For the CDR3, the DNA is TGTGCCAGTTCCCCGCTGACAGGGGTTCGAATGAACACTGAAGCTTTCTTT. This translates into CASSPLTGVRMNTEAFF.

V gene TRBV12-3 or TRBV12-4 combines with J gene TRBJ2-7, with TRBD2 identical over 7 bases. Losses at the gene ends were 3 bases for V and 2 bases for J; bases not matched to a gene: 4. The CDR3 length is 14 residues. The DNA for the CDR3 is TGTGCCAGCAGTTTCGGGGGGATGGCCTACGAGCAGTACTTC. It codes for CASSFGGMAYEQYF.

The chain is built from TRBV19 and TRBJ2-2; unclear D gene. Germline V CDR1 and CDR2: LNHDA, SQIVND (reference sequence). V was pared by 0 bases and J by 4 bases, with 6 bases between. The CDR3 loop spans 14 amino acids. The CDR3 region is CASSIEHPTGELFF. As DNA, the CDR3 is TGTGCCAGTAGTATAGAACATCCCACCGGGGAGCTGTTTTTT.

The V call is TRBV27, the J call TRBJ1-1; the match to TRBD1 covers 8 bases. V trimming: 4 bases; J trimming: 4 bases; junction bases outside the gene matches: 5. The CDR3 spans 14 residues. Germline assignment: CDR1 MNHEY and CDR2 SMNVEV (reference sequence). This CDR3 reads CASSCGQGFTEAFF. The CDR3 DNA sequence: TGTGCCAGCAGTTGTGGACAGGGCTTCACTGAAGCTTTCTTT.

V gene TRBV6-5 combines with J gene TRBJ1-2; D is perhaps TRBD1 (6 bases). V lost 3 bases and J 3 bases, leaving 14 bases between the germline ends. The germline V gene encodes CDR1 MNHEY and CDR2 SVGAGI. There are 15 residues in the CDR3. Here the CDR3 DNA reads TGTGCCAGCAGTTATTCGACAGGAGGTCACTATGGCTACACCTTC. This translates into CASSYSTGGHYGYTF.

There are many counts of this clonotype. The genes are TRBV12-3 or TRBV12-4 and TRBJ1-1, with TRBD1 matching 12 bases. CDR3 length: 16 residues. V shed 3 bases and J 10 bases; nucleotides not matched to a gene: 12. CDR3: CASSFSPGTGGSPAFF. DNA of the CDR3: TGTGCCAGCAGTTTCTCCCCCGGGACAGGGGGCAGTCCAGCTTTCTTT.

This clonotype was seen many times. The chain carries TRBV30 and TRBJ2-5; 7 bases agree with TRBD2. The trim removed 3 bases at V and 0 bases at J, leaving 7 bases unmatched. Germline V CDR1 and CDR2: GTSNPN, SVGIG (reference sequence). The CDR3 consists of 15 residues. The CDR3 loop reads CAWRSSGINQETQYF. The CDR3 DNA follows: TGTGCCTGGAGGTCTAGCGGCATTAACCAAGAGACCCAGTACTTC.

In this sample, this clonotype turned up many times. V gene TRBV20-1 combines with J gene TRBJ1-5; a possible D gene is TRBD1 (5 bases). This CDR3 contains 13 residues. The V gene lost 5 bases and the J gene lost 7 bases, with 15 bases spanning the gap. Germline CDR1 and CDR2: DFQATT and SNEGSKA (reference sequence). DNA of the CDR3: TGCAGTGCTTATCCGGAGGGGTACCAGCCCCAGCATTTT. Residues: CSAYPEGYQPQHF.

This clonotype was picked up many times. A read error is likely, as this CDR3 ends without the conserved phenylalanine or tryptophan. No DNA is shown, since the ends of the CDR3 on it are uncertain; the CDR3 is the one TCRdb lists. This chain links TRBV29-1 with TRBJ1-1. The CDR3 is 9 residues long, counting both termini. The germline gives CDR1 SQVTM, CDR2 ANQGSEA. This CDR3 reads CSVGVLGFR.

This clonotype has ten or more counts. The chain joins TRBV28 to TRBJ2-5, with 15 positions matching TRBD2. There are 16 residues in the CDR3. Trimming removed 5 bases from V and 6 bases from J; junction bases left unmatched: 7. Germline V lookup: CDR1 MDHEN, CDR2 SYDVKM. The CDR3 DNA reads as TGTGCCAGCAGTCTCCGGACTAGCGGGAGGGTTAAGACCCAGTACTTC. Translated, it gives CASSLRTSGRVKTQYF. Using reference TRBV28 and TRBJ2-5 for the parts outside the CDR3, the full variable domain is DVKVTQSSRYLVKRTGEKVFLECVQDMDHENMFWYRQDPGLGLRLIYFSYDVKMKEKGDIPEGYSVSREKKERFSLILESASTNQTSMYLCASSLRTSGRVKTQYFGPGTRLLVL.

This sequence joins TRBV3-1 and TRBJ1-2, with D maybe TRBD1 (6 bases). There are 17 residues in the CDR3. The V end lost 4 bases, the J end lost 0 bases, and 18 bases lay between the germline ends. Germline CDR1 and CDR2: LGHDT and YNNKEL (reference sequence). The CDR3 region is CASSLRNWGLANYGYTF. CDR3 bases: TGTGCCAGCAGCCTGCGTAATTGGGGGCTAGCTAACTATGGCTACACCTTC.